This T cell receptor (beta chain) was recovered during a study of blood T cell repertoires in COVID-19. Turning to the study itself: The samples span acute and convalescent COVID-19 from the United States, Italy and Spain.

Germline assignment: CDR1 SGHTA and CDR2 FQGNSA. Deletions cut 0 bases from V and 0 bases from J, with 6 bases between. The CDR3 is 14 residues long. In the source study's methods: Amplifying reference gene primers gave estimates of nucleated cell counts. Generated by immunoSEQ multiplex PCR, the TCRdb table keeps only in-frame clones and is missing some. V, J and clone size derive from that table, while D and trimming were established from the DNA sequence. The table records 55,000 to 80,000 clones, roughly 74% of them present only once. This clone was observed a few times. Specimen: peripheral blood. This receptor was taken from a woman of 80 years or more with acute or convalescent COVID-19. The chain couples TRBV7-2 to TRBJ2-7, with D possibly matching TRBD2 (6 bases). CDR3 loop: CASSLAGLSYEQYF. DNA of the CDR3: TGTGCCAGCAGCTTAGCGGGACTCTCCTACGAGCAGTACTTC.